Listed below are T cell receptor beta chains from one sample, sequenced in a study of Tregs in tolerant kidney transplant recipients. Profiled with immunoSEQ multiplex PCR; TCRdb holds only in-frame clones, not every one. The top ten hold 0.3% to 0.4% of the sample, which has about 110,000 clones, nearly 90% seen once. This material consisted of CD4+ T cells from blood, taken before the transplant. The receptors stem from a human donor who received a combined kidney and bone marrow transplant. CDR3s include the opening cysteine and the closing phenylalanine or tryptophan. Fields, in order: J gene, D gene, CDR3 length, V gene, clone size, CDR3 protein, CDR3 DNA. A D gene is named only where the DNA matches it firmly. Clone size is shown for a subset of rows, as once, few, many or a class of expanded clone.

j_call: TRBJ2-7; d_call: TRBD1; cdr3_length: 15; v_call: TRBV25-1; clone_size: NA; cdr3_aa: CASSDPGTGNYEQYF; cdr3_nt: TGTGCCAGCAGTGACCCCGGGACAGGGAATTACGAGCAGTACTTC
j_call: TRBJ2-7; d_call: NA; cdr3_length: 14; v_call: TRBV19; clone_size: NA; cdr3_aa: CASSRRGQTREQYF; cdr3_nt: TGTGCCAGTAGTAGACGAGGGCAGACTCGCGAGCAGTACTTC
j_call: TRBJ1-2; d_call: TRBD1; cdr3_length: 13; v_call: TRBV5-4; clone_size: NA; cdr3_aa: CASSAGTAYGYTF; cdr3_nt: TGTGCCAGCAGCGCCGGGACAGCCTATGGCTACACCTTC
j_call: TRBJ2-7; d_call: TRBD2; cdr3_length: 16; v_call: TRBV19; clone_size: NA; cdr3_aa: CASSGWTSGLSYEQYF; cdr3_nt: TGTGCCAGTAGTGGTTGGACTAGCGGATTATCCTACGAGCAGTACTTC
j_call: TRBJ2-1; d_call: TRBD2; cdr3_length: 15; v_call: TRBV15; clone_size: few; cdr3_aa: CATSRETSGANEQFF; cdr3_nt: TGTGCCACCAGCAGAGAAACTAGCGGGGCCAATGAGCAGTTCTTC
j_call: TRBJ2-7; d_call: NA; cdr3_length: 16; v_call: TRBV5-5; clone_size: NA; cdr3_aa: CASSWRYPPGSYEQYF; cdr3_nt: TGTGCCAGCAGCTGGAGGTACCCGCCGGGCTCCTACGAGCAGTACTTC
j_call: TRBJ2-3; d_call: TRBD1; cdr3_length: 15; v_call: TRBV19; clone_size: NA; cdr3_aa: CASSIGNRGADTQYF; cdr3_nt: TGTGCCAGTAGTATAGGGAACAGGGGGGCAGATACGCAGTATTTT
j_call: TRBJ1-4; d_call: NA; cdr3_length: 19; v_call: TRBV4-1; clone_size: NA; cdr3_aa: CASSQDPQGNIKVNEKLFF; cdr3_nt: TGCGCCAGCAGCCAAGACCCCCAGGGGAACATCAAGGTTAATGAAAAACTGTTTTTT
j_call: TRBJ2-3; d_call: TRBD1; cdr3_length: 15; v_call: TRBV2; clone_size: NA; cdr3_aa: CASSRQGISTDTQYF; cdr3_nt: TGTGCCAGCAGCCGACAGGGGATCAGCACAGATACGCAGTATTTT
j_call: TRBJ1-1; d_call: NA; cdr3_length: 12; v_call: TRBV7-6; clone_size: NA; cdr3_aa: CASSAMNTEAFF; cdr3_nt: TGTGCCAGCAGCGCTATGAACACTGAAGCTTTCTTT
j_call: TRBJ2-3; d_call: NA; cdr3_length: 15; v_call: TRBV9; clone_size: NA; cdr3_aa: CASSPLSGDGDTQYF; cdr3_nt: TGTGCCAGCAGCCCCCTCTCGGGAGACGGAGATACGCAGTATTTT
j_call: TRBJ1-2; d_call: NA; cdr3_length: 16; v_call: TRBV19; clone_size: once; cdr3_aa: CASSWRTVRDNYGYTF; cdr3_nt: TGTGCCAGTAGCTGGAGGACCGTTAGAGATAACTATGGCTACACCTTC
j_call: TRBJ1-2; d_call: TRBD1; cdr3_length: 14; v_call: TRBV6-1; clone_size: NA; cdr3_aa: CAIVRQGFNYGYTF; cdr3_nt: TGTGCCATCGTCCGACAGGGTTTCAACTATGGCTACACCTTC
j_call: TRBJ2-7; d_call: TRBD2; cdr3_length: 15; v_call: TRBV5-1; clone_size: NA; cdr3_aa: CASSLDPGGRDEQYF; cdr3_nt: TGCGCCAGCAGCTTGGACCCGGGGGGGAGGGACGAGCAGTACTTC
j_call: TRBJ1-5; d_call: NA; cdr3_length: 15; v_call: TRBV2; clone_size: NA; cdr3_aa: CASSELTSSNQPQHF; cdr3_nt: TGTGCCAGCAGTGAACTGACATCGAGCAATCAGCCCCAGCATTTT
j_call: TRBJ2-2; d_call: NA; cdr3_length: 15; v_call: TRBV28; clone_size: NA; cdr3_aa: CASRMSRRGSGELFF; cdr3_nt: TGTGCCAGCAGGATGAGTAGACGGGGGAGCGGGGAGCTGTTTTTT
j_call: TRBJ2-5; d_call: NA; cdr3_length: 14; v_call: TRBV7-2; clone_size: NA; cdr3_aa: CASSPRGAAKTQYF; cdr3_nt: TGTGCCAGCAGCCCACGGGGGGCGGCGAAGACCCAGTACTTC
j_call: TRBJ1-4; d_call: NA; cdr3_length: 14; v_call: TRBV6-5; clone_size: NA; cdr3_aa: CASRPDRFTEKLFF; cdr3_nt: TGTGCCAGCAGACCCGACAGGTTCACGGAAAAACTGTTTTTT
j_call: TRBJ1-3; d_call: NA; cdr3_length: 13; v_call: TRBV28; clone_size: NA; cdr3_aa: CASSLVGVYTIYF; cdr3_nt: TGTGCCAGCAGTTTGGTCGGGGTATACACCATATATTTT
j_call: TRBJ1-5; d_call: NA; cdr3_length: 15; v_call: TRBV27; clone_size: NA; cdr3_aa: CASSRPGTPPQPQHF; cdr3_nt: TGTGCCAGCAGCCGACCCGGGACTCCCCCTCAGCCCCAGCATTTT
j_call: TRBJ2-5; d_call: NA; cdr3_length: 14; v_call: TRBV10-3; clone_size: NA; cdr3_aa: CAIGRDGGSETQYF; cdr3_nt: TGTGCCATCGGGCGAGACGGGGGTTCAGAAACCCAGTACTTC
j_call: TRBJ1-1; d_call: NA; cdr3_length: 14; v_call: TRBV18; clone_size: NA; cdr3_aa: CASSPPGFDTEAFF; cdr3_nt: TGTGCCAGCTCACCACCCGGTTTCGACACTGAAGCTTTCTTT
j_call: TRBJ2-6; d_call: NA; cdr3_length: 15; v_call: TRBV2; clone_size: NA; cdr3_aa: CASRTPNSGANVLTF; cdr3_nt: TGTGCCAGCAGAACACCGAACTCTGGGGCCAACGTCCTGACTTTC
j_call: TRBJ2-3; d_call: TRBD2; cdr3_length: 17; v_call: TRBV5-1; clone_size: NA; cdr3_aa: CASSPGSGAGRADTQYF; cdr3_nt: TGCGCCAGCAGCCCAGGTTCGGGAGCGGGAAGGGCAGATACGCAGTATTTT
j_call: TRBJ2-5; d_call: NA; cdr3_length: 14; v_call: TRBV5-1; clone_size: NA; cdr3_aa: CASSLAAGVETQYF; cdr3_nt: TGCGCCAGCAGCTTGGCGGCAGGGGTAGAGACCCAGTACTTC
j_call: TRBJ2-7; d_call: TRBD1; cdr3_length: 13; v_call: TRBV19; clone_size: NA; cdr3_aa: CASSSSGQDEQYF; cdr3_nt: TGTGCCAGTAGTTCCTCGGGACAGGACGAGCAGTACTTC
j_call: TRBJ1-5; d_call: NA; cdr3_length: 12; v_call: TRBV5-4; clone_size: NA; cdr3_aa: CASSLNAGPQHF; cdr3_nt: TGTGCCAGCAGCTTGAACGCCGGGCCCCAGCATTTT
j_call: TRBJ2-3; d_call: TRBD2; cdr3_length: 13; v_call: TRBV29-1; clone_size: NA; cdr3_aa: CSAGGSGTDTQYF; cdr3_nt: TGCAGCGCGGGGGGTAGCGGCACAGATACGCAGTATTTT
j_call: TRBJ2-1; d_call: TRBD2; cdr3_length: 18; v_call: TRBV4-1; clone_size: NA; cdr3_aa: CASSRTTRTSGRSNEQFF; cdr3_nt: TGCGCCAGCAGCCGGACAACCCGGACTAGCGGGAGGTCAAATGAGCAGTTCTTC
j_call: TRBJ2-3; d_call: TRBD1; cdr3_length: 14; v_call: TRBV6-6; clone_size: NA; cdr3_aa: CASRGTGSTDTQYF; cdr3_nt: TGTGCCAGCAGAGGGACAGGGTCCACAGATACGCAGTATTTT
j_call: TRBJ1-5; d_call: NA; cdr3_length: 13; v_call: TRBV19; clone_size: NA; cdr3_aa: CASMLAGNQPQHF; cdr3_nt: TGTGCCAGTATGTTGGCAGGCAATCAGCCCCAGCATTTT
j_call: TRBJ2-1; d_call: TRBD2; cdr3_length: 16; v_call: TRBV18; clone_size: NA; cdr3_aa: CASSPASGGAYNEQFF; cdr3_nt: TGTGCCAGCTCACCGGCTAGCGGGGGCGCTTACAATGAGCAGTTCTTC
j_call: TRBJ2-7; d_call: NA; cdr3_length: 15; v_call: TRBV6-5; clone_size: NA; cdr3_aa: CASSYSSAISYEQYF; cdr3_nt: TGTGCCAGCAGTTACTCTAGCGCGATCTCCTACGAGCAGTACTTC
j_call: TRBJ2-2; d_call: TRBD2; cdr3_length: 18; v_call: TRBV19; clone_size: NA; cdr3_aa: CASTKLGGLAGDTGELFF; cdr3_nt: TGTGCCAGTACCAAGCTGGGGGGACTAGCGGGAGACACCGGGGAGCTGTTTTTT
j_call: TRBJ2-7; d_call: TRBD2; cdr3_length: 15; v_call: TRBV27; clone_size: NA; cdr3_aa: CASGWTLAGGYEQYF; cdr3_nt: TGTGCCAGCGGCTGGACTCTAGCGGGGGGCTACGAGCAGTACTTC
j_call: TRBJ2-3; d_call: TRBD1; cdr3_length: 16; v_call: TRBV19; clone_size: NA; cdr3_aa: CASSPIPGQGADTQYF; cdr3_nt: TGTGCCAGTAGTCCCATCCCGGGACAGGGAGCAGATACGCAGTATTTT
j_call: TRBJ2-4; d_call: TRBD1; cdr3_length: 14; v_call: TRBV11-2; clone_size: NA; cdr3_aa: CASSVGTGKNIQYF; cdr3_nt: TGTGCCAGCAGTGTAGGGACAGGGAAAAACATTCAGTACTTC